The 2 T cell receptor beta chains below come from one sample, sequenced in a study of T-cell memory formation after mild COVID-19. One entry per CDR3 protein results from TCRdb running MiXCR on the 5' RACE reads. Of roughly 150,000 distinct CDR3 sequences in the sample, over 10% are singletons; the top ten hold more than 3%. The sequencing input was PBMCs or a T cell subset sorted from them (not recorded which). These receptor sequences come from a man between 18 and 29 years old who had mild COVID-19 (a few samples of this study predate the infection). Cell type and time point are not known.

The V gene is TRBV27, the J gene TRBJ1-3; D call uncertain. The CDR3 contains 14 residues. V gave up 5 bases and J gave up 0 bases, with 8 bases separating them. Germline V gives CDR1 MNHEY, CDR2 SMNVEV (reference sequence). CDR3 DNA sequence: TGTGCCAGCAGTGGCGGATTCTCTGGAAACACCATATATTTT. Translating gives CASSGGFSGNTIYF.

This clonotype was detected only a few times. V is TRBV7-2 and J is TRBJ2-1; 10 bases align to TRBD1. CDR3 length equals 15 residues. CDR1 and CDR2 (germline): SGHTA, FQGNSA. Unmatched junction bases numbered 10, after V lost 5 bases and J lost 9 bases. CDR3 bases: TGTGCCAGCAGCCCCGCCGGGACAGGGGCTGCTGAGCAGTTCTTC. It encodes CASSPAGTGAAEQFF.